This TCR beta chain was profiled in a study of response to subunit inactivated influenza vaccine. Germline values: CDR1 MNHEY, CDR2 SMNVEV (reference sequence). V was pared by 2 bases and J by 8 bases, with 10 bases between. The CDR3 length is 13 residues. TCRdb processed the RT-PCR reads anew with MiXCR; each CDR3 protein has one entry. The sample lists about half a million distinct CDR3 sequences; roughly 8.2% were seen once. V is TRBV27 and J is TRBJ2-1; D is undetermined. Sample: PBMCs from blood, taken about 23 months after vaccination. This sequence originates from a man between 50 and 75 years old who received an inactivated influenza vaccine. The CDR3 DNA is TGTGCCAGCAGTTTAAACGGAAATGATGAGCAGTTCTTC. This sequence encodes CASSLNGNDEQFF.